This paragraph covers one T cell receptor beta chain sequence. The antigen remains unidentified. Amplification of TCR alpha and beta CDR3 regions from RNA used iRepertoire nested multiplex PCR. Tissue mRNA or PBMC total RNA, roughly 85-450 ng, went into one-step reverse transcription and amplification. MiXCR was run by TCRdb on the multiplex PCR reads, yielding one entry per CDR3 protein. Here the sample spans roughly 350,000 distinct CDR3 sequences, approximately 42% being singletons. The sample belongs to a study of glioma-infiltrating T cells. For the study at large: Presurgical dexamethasone in glioma patients lasted six or fewer days. Broader study findings: Tissue and blood shared very few CDR3 sequences. Non-neoplastic patients had below-expected tissue-blood divergence, while all gliomas exceeded expectation.

CDR1 is MDHEN, CDR2 SYDVKM, per germline. V was trimmed by 3 bases and J by 5 bases, leaving 17 bases between them. This CDR3 is 16 amino acids long. This chain joins TRBV28 and TRBJ2-1, with D possibly matching TRBD2 (6 bases). This TCR was recovered from a human donor with low-grade glioma or glioblastoma, undergoing nonglioma brain surgery, or in good health (not recorded which). Sequencing was done on a sample of glioma tissue, nonneoplastic brain tissue, or PBMCs (not recorded which). CDR3 nucleotide sequence: TGTGCCAGCAGTTTTGGGCCAGGGCGGGGTAACAATGAGCAGTTCTTC. Protein sequence: CASSFGPGRGNNEQFF.